This T cell receptor (beta chain) is from a study of blood T cell repertoires in COVID-19. Whole-study context: COVID-19 samples collected from the United States, Italy and Spain covered acute and convalescent phases.

The method was immunoSEQ multiplex PCR; TCRdb's version includes in-frame clones alone and lacks a portion of them. In the table there are 200,000 to 250,000 clones, 70% to 90% of which are singletons. Germline CDR1 and CDR2: SGHTA and FQGTGA. J gave up 7 bases and V 1 base, and 4 bases lay outside the gene matches. The CDR3 runs 15 residues. The chain couples TRBV7-3 to TRBJ1-6, with 7 bases matching TRBD1. This clonotype originated in a man aged 40-49 years with acute or convalescent COVID-19. The sequenced material came from peripheral blood. In nucleotides, the CDR3 is TGTGCCAGCAGCTTAATGGCCAGGGGGAATTCACCCCTCCACTTT. It translates to CASSLMARGNSPLHF.